This TCR beta chain originates from a study of T cell changes during pregnancy in multiple sclerosis. Trimming took off 5 bases at V and 5 bases at J, with 19 bases between the two ends. Germline V gives CDR1 SGHDT, CDR2 YYEEEE. This CDR3 contains 16 residues. Here immunoSEQ multiplex PCR was the method, and the copy in TCRdb shows in-frame clones only, minus some. The sample contains 85,000 to 110,000 clones, around nine tenths of which appear only once. This sequence originates from a female donor with multiple sclerosis, enrolled in a pregnancy study. The chain recombines TRBV5-6 with TRBJ2-2; tentative D call: TRBD2 (6 bases). Sequenced here: peripheral blood, sampled after pregnancy. Here the CDR3 DNA reads TGTGCCAGCAGTCCAGCGGGCCTGAGTTATACCGGGGAGCTGTTTTTT. This encodes CASSPAGLSYTGELFF.